What follows are 23 T cell receptor beta chains derived from one specimen sequenced in a study of blood T cell repertoires in COVID-19. This table comes from immunoSEQ multiplex PCR, and its TCRdb copy is limited to in-frame clones, with some not included. This sample has about 280,000 clones, with 86% found just once. The sample was peripheral blood. Source of these receptors: a woman under 40 who had recovered from COVID-19.

The rearrangement uses TRBV11-3 and TRBJ2-3, with 10 nucleotides matching TRBD2. With 1 base clipped from V and 6 bases from J, the junction kept 10 bases outside the gene matches. This CDR3 comprises 17 residues. From germline, CDR1 is SGHNT and CDR2 YENEEA. The CDR3 DNA is TGTGCCAGCAGCTTAGGGATGAGCGGGGGGGCCGGGGATACGCAGTATTTT. It yields the protein CASSLGMSGGAGDTQYF.

V usage is TRBV30 and J usage is TRBJ1-1; TRBD1 matches 9 bases. Trimming at V came to 3 bases and at J to 4 bases, leaving 15 bases not matched to a gene. Germline values: CDR1 GTSNPN, CDR2 SVGIG (reference sequence). This CDR3 is built from 17 residues. In nucleotides, the CDR3 is TGTGCCTGGAGAGCACAGCCGGGACAGGGTCTCTTCACTGAAGCTTTCTTT. The encoded protein is CAWRAQPGQGLFTEAFF.

The chain employs TRBV28 and TRBJ2-1; TRBD2 agrees at 9 bases. Per the germline V gene, CDR1 is MDHEN and CDR2 is SYDVKM. V was pared by 3 bases and J by 4 bases, with 1 base of the junction left unmatched. The CDR3 is made up of 14 amino acids. CDR3 sequence (DNA): TGTGCCAGCAGTTTCCTAGCGGGATACAATGAGCAGTTCTTC. Protein product: CASSFLAGYNEQFF. Looking up the rest from reference TRBV28 and TRBJ2-1 gives the full variable domain: DVKVTQSSRYLVKRTGEKVFLECVQDMDHENMFWYRQDPGLGLRLIYFSYDVKMKEKGDIPEGYSVSREKKERFSLILESASTNQTSMYLCASSFLAGYNEQFFGPGTRLTVL.

The chain joins TRBV4-2 to TRBJ1-2; no clear D gene. CDR3 length: 15 amino acids. The V and J ends lost 1 base and 8 bases respectively, with 17 bases between them. Germline CDR1 LGHNA, CDR2 YNFKEQ. CDR3 in DNA: TGTGCCAGCAGCCAAGGACATGCAGGAATCGACGGCTACACCTTC. It codes for CASSQGHAGIDGYTF.

The chain couples TRBV11-1 to TRBJ2-1; 11 bases map to TRBD2. Germline trimming cut 6 bases from V and 4 bases from J; bases unmatched to any gene: 5. The V gene's germline CDR1 is SGHAT and CDR2 FQDESV (reference sequence). This CDR3 comprises 15 residues. Here the CDR3 DNA reads TGTGCCAGCAGGCCAAGGACTAGCGGGTACAATGAGCAGTTCTTC. Encoded protein: CASRPRTSGYNEQFF.

This clone was observed a single time. The J gene is TRBJ2-1, the V gene TRBV5-8; possibly TRBD1 for D (6 bases). V was shortened by 9 bases and J by 4 bases, with 11 bases between the two germline ends. The germline V gene encodes CDR1 SGHTS and CDR2 YDEGEE. CDR3 length: 12 amino acids. CDR3 sequence reads: CATGRGYNEQFF. The CDR3, as DNA: TGTGCCACAGGCAGGGGTTACAATGAGCAGTTCTTC.

The chain combines TRBV10-1 with TRBJ1-1; tentatively, D is TRBD1 (5 bases). CDR3 length: 14 residues. V shed 0 bases and J shed 4 bases, with 9 bases lying between them. Per germline, CDR1 WNHNN and CDR2 SYGVQD (reference sequence). CDR3 sequence: CASSESGGGTEAFF. CDR3 nucleotide sequence: TGCGCCAGCAGTGAGTCGGGGGGAGGCACTGAAGCTTTCTTT.

This chain links TRBV2 with TRBJ2-2, with a tentative D call TRBD2 (6 bases). Germline CDR1 reads SNHLY; CDR2 reads FYNNEI. This CDR3 is 13 amino acids long. The germline V and J ends were trimmed by 7 bases and 6 bases, with 12 bases remaining between them. The CDR3 is CASKQVAAGELFF. The CDR3 DNA sequence: TGTGCCAGCAAACAGGTAGCGGCCGGGGAGCTGTTTTTT.

The V gene is TRBV21-1, the J gene TRBJ2-5; TRBD2, the table's D call, lacks a check against the DNA. TRBV21-1 is shown as a pseudogene. The CDR3 contains 16 residues. The CDR3 spells CASSTRLAGLKETQYF. The CDR3 bases are TGTGCCAGCAGCACCCGACTAGCGGGGTTAAAAGAGACCCAGTACTTC.

The gene calls are TRBV5-1 and TRBJ1-1, with 10 nucleotides matching TRBD1. V was pared by 4 bases and J by 5 bases, with 8 bases of the junction left unmatched. Germline-derived CDR1 and CDR2 are SGHRS and YFSETQ. The CDR3 covers 15 residues. The CDR3 DNA sequence: TGCGCCAGCAGCGGAGGACAGGGGGGAGTGACTGAAGCTTTCTTT. Its protein is CASSGGQGGVTEAFF. Complete variable domain (other parts from reference TRBV5-1 and TRBJ1-1): KAGVTQTPRYLIKTRGQQVTLSCSPISGHRSVSWYQQTPGQGLQFLFEYFSETQRNKGNFPGRFSGRQFSNSRSEMNVSTLELGDSALYLCASSGGQGGVTEAFFGQGTRLTVV.

This chain joins TRBV19 and TRBJ1-4, with 11 bases aligning to TRBD1. Germline CDR1 is LNHDA and CDR2 is SQIVND (reference sequence). This CDR3 spans 15 amino acids. V lost 8 bases to trimming and J lost 7 bases; unmatched junction nucleotides: 9. DNA for the CDR3: TGTGCCAGTCGGACAGGGGGCGCCGGGGGTGAAAAACTGTTTTTT. Translating it yields CASRTGGAGGEKLFF.

The CDR3 region is CATSAQVNTEAFF. CDR3 coding DNA: TGTGCCACCTCCGCCCAGGTGAACACTGAAGCTTTCTTT. The V call is TRBV19, the J call TRBJ1-1; D is unclear. The V gene lost 10 bases and the J gene lost 0 bases, with 12 bases spanning the gap. The germline gives CDR1 LNHDA, CDR2 SQIVND (reference sequence). The CDR3 length is 13 residues.

V usage is TRBV10-2 and J usage is TRBJ2-1; maybe TRBD1 (6 bases). The CDR3 is made up of 15 amino acids. The germline V gene encodes CDR1 WSHSY and CDR2 SAAADI. The V end was cut by 7 bases, the J end by 8 bases, with 21 bases between. CDR3 amino acids: CASTPRGLTLDEQFF. For the CDR3, the DNA is TGCGCCAGCACCCCCAGGGGTCTGACTCTGGATGAGCAGTTCTTC.

This rearrangement joins TRBV5-4 to TRBJ2-3, with 13 bases aligning to TRBD2. Germline V lookup: CDR1 SGHNT, CDR2 YYREEE (reference sequence). With 4 bases clipped from V and 6 bases from J, the junction kept 8 bases outside the gene matches. The length of the CDR3 is 16 residues. Here the CDR3 DNA reads TGTGCCAGCAGCCCGGGGACTAGCGGGATTGGGGATACGCAGTATTTT. This gives the protein CASSPGTSGIGDTQYF.

V gene TRBV10-3 combines with J gene TRBJ2-1; D uncertain. CDR1 and CDR2 from the germline V gene are ENHRY and SYGVKD. The ends were cut back, 0 bases at V and 12 bases at J, with 6 bases in the middle. The CDR3 is 11 residues long. The CDR3 is CAISESAGQFF. CDR3 sequence (DNA): TGTGCCATCAGTGAGTCGGCAGGGCAGTTCTTC.

V gene TRBV3-1 (or the pseudogene TRBV3-2) combines with J gene TRBJ2-3; 9 bases line up with TRBD2. The CDR3 covers 16 residues. Germline-derived CDR1 and CDR2 are LGHDT and YNNKEL (reference sequence). The ends lost 0 bases at V and 5 bases at J; junction bases unmatched: 6. CDR3 nucleotide sequence: TGTGCCAGCAGCCAAGAGGGCGGGGGGGCTGGAGATACGCAGTATTTT. Translating it yields CASSQEGGGAGDTQYF.

The chain employs TRBV4-3 and TRBJ2-3, with D maybe TRBD2 (5 bases). CDR1 is LGHNA and CDR2 is YSLEER in the germline V gene. V was cut by 0 bases and J by 2 bases, with 12 bases left in between. This CDR3 comprises 16 residues. The CDR3 DNA reads TGCGCCAGCAGCCAAGATAACCCAGCGGCCACAGATACGCAGTATTTT. This sequence encodes CASSQDNPAATDTQYF.

This clone has a single count. The CDR3 spells CASSPRRYEQYF. DNA for the CDR3: TGTGCCAGCAGCCCGAGGCGCTACGAGCAGTACTTC. The rearrangement uses TRBV7-8 and TRBJ2-7, with D unresolved. The germline gives CDR1 SGHVS, CDR2 FQNEAQ. The CDR3 covers 12 residues. Trimming cost V 5 bases and J 3 bases, with 8 bases left between them.

The CDR3 is CASSPRTGRYEQYF. The CDR3 region has the DNA TGTGCCAGCAGTCCCCGGACTGGAAGGTACGAGCAGTACTTC. This rearrangement joins TRBV28 to TRBJ2-7, with D possibly being TRBD2 (5 bases). V was clipped by 5 bases and J by 4 bases, with 15 bases between them. CDR1 MDHEN and CDR2 SYDVKM come from the germline V gene. CDR3 length: 14 residues.

This clone was detected only once. This chain uses TRBV28 with TRBJ1-2; TRBD1 matches at 7 bases. This CDR3 has 14 amino acids. Germline V gene sequence: CDR1 MDHEN, CDR2 SYDVKM. V lost 6 bases to trimming and J lost 2 bases; unmatched junction nucleotides: 6. As DNA, the CDR3 is TGTGCCAGCAGGCCGGGACAGACAAACTATGGCTACACCTTC. Its protein is CASRPGQTNYGYTF.

This chain connects TRBV27 to TRBJ2-2; the D gene is possibly TRBD1 (6 bases). In germline, CDR1 is MNHEY, CDR2 SMNVEV (reference sequence). V shed 3 bases and J shed 6 bases, with 11 bases lying between them. The CDR3 covers 14 residues. The CDR3 DNA reads as TGTGCCAGCAGTTTTTCAGGGGATCCCGGGGAGCTGTTTTTT. Residues: CASSFSGDPGELFF.

The chain couples TRBV24-1 to TRBJ1-1; 11 bases map to TRBD1. This CDR3 spans 15 amino acids. The germline CDR1 and CDR2 sequences are KGHDR and SFDVKD. V shed 5 bases, J shed 4 bases, and the junction held 5 bases outside the gene matches. The CDR3 DNA sequence: TGTGCCACCAGTGGGGACAGGGGGTCTAGCACTGAAGCTTTCTTT. It yields the protein CATSGDRGSSTEAFF.

CDR3 bases: TGTGCCAGCTCACGGGGACAGGGGGTGAACTATGGCTACACCTTC. It encodes CASSRGQGVNYGYTF. This chain links TRBV18 with TRBJ1-2; 11 bases match TRBD1. Looked up from germline, CDR1 is KGHSH and CDR2 is LQKENI. J gave up 2 bases and V 4 bases, and 3 bases lay outside the gene matches. This CDR3 spans 15 amino acids.